Each of the 5 T cell receptor beta chains below was sequenced from the same sample in a study of blood T cell repertoires in COVID-19. The assay was immunoSEQ multiplex PCR, and TCRdb's table has in-frame clones only and misses some. The table lists hundreds of thousands of clones, roughly 80% of them singletons, with roughly 5.3% in the top ten. The sequenced sample consisted of PBMCs or T cells enriched from blood (not recorded which). These receptors were obtained from a man in his forties who had been exposed to COVID-19.

This clone occurred once. V gene TRBV19 combines with J gene TRBJ2-5; tentative D call: TRBD2 (5 bases). The CDR3 totals 14 residues. Trimming cost V 1 base and J 5 bases, with 11 bases left between them. Germline loops: CDR1 LNHDA, CDR2 SQIVND (reference sequence). CDR3 in amino acids: CASSIGGSAETQYF. CDR3 coding DNA: TGTGCCAGTAGTATAGGAGGGAGTGCGGAGACCCAGTACTTC. Full variable domain (remainder filled in from reference TRBV19 and TRBJ2-5): DGGITQSPKYLFRKEGQNVTLSCEQNLNHDAMYWYRQDPGQGLRLIYYSQIVNDFQKGDIAEGYSVSREKKESFPLTVTSAQKNPTAFYLCASSIGGSAETQYFGPGTRLLVL.

A few counts support this clone. The chain links TRBV29-1 to TRBJ2-3, with TRBD2 matching 8 bases. The ends lost 7 bases at V and 3 bases at J; junction bases unmatched: 9. Germline CDR1 reads SQVTM; CDR2 reads ANQGSEA. CDR3 size: 14 residues. CDR3 residues: CSADPGLGTDTQYF. DNA of the CDR3: TGCAGCGCAGACCCGGGACTAGGAACAGATACGCAGTATTTT.

Notes on this clone: At one of its ends the junction is not consistent with the germline gene, which may arise from a read error. This chain links TRBV2 with TRBJ2-7; TRBD2 matches at 8 bases. The germline gives CDR1 SNHLY, CDR2 FYNNEI. The CDR3 consists of 15 residues. This chain's CDR3 is CASREAGVGGREQYF. CDR3 nucleotides: TGTGCCAGCAGGGAAGCGGGAGTAGGAGGGAGGGAGCAGTACTTC. The full variable domain, completed using reference TRBV2 and TRBJ2-7, is EPEVTQTPSHQVTQMGQEVILRCVPISNHLYFYWYRQILGQKVEFLVSFYNNEISEKSEIFDDQFSVERPDGSNFTLKIRSTKLEDSAMYFCASREAGVGGREQYFGPGTRLTVT.

The chain employs TRBV5-1 and TRBJ1-2, with 9 bases fitting TRBD1. V lost 5 bases to trimming and J lost 7 bases; unmatched junction nucleotides: 9. The CDR3 consists of 14 residues. Germline V gene sequence: CDR1 SGHRS, CDR2 YFSETQ. Written as DNA, the CDR3 is TGCGCCAGCAGGGATACAGGGGGCGGAGGTGGCTACACCTTC. Translation: CASRDTGGGGGYTF.

The chain combines TRBV30 with TRBJ1-1; D not certain. The CDR3 extends over 13 amino acids. V lost 0 bases and J lost 0, with 5 bases in between. Germline values: CDR1 GTSNPN, CDR2 SVGIG (reference sequence). Here the CDR3 DNA reads TGTGCCTGGAGTGTAACGGTGAACACTGAAGCTTTCTTT. It translates to CAWSVTVNTEAFF. Full variable domain (missing parts from reference TRBV30 and TRBJ1-1): SQTIHQWPATLVQPVGSPLSLECTVEGTSNPNLYWYRQAAGRGLQLLFYSVGIGQISSEVPQNLSASRPQDRQFILSSKKLLLSDSGFYLCAWSVTVNTEAFFGQGTRLTVV.